These T cell receptor beta chains were read from a single sample in a study of response to subunit inactivated influenza vaccine. From the RT-PCR reads, TCRdb called clonotypes with MiXCR, one entry per CDR3 protein. Of some 500,000 distinct CDR3 sequences listed, 10% to 15% are singletons. The material sequenced was PBMCs from blood, taken more than 35 days after vaccination. All receptors come from a man in his forties or fifties who received an inactivated influenza vaccine. Each CDR3 is given without its conserved first and last residue. The D gene is left open where the match is weak.

d_gene,j_gene,v_gene,CDR3aa
-,TRBJ2-2,TRBV5-5,ASILAGAPGTGELF
-,TRBJ2-1,TRBV7-8,ASSLAGHLYNEQF
-,TRBJ1-1,TRBV7-8,ASSLARQMNTEAF
-,TRBJ2-7,TRBV10-3,AISVGGPDEQY
-,TRBJ1-1,TRBV10-2,ASRAGLHTEAF
-,TRBJ2-2,TRBV20-1,SATGTLNTGELF
-,TRBJ2-1,TRBV12-3/TRBV12-4,ASTSGDEQF
-,TRBJ2-3,TRBV5-1,ASSLDGTAGRDTQY
TRBD1,TRBJ1-2,TRBV7-2,ASSSSTGGAGGYT
-,TRBJ2-3,TRBV20-1,SAGNTDTQY
TRBD2,TRBJ2-3,TRBV28,ASSPRVLAGGSTDTQY
-,TRBJ2-3,TRBV11-1,ASSRQRGRSFTDTQY
TRBD1,TRBJ2-5,TRBV15,ATSRERGGAKTQY
TRBD1,TRBJ2-1,TRBV10-3,AISRQGLYSEQF
-,TRBJ2-2,TRBV27,ASSFGAANTGELF
-,TRBJ2-5,TRBV5-1,ASSASDGARETQY
TRBD2,TRBJ2-3,TRBV10-3,AITRTSGDRDTQY
TRBD1,TRBJ2-3,TRBV10-3,AISEPQGVGTDTQY
TRBD2,TRBJ2-1,TRBV20-1,SASGAGVGSYNEQF
TRBD2,TRBJ2-1,TRBV12-3/TRBV12-4,ASTLMVGTTGGGQF
-,TRBJ1-4,TRBV5-6,ASSLKGVTNEKLF
-,TRBJ2-3,TRBV29-1,SVGMGDTQY
-,TRBJ2-5,TRBV4-1,ASSQDGRGPQETQY
TRBD1,TRBJ2-7,TRBV5-5,ASSLAGQDAYEQY
-,TRBJ2-3,TRBV30,AWSVKATQY
TRBD1,TRBJ2-7,TRBV5-1,ASSLWSGTASYEQY
TRBD2,TRBJ2-1,TRBV12-3/TRBV12-4,ASSFGGRGYEQF
-,TRBJ2-7,TRBV5-1,ASSSGRPPYEQY
TRBD1,TRBJ1-2,TRBV20-1,SARTGGVVYGYT
TRBD1,TRBJ2-2,TRBV7-8,ASSLAGQGFMEIPGELF
TRBD2,TRBJ2-5,TRBV30,ACRRGVETQY
TRBD2,TRBJ2-5,TRBV20-1,SARGAGGPVKTQY
TRBD2,TRBJ2-1,TRBV12-3/TRBV12-4,ASIPLAGGPYNEQF
-,TRBJ2-1,TRBV4-2,ASSQEAADNEQF
-,TRBJ2-1,TRBV20-1,SARLSWGFENEQF
-,TRBJ2-2,TRBV28,ASSLPGFPGELF
TRBD2,TRBJ2-5,TRBV6-6,ASTSGSKTQY
-,TRBJ1-1,TRBV28,ASSLEGELNTEAF
-,TRBJ2-4,TRBV6-5,ASSYVAGQNIQY
TRBD2,TRBJ2-2,TRBV20-1,SAESGANTGELF
TRBD1,TRBJ2-1,TRBV20-1,SAKTGGVSFPYNEQF
TRBD1,TRBJ2-7,TRBV4-3,ASSQATGGGYEQY
TRBD2,TRBJ2-5,TRBV24-1,ATSDLLAGQETQY
-,TRBJ1-5,TRBV6-2/TRBV6-3,ASSLGGTQPQH
TRBD1,TRBJ2-7,TRBV7-6,ASSLGLGQASYEQY
-,TRBJ1-1,TRBV6-2/TRBV6-3,ASSYTPGTGTEAF
-,TRBJ1-5,TRBV7-2,ASSLGYQPQH
-,TRBJ2-7,TRBV5-1,ASSASRGGYSYEQY
-,TRBJ1-1,TRBV5-1,ASSLGDRILTEAF
-,TRBJ2-3,TRBV5-1,ASRHSSTDTQY
-,TRBJ1-1,TRBV12-3/TRBV12-4,ASSFTQNTEAF
-,TRBJ2-1,TRBV20-1,SATQYNEQF
TRBD1,TRBJ2-7,TRBV7-8,ASSNSRSGTVSYEQY
-,TRBJ1-1,TRBV12-3/TRBV12-4,ASSSGPPGRTSTEAF
TRBD2,TRBJ2-5,TRBV10-3,AISEKTSGRAGETQY
-,TRBJ2-5,TRBV20-1,SARGGGSLETQY
TRBD2,TRBJ2-1,TRBV20-1,SARESRGSSYNEQF
-,TRBJ2-7,TRBV5-1,ASSSQGGRSSYEQY
-,TRBJ2-7,TRBV4-3,ASSQASGTSSYEQY